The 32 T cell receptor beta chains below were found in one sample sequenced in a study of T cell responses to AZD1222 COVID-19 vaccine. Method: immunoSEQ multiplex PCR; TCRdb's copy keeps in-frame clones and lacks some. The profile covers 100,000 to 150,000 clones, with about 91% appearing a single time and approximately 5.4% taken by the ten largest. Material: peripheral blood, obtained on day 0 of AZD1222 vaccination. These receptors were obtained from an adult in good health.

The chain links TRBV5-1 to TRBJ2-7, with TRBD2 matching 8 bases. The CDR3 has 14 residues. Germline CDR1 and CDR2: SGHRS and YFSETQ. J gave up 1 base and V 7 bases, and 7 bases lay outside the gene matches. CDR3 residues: CASRTSPPSYEQYF. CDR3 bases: TGCGCCAGCCGGACTAGCCCTCCATCCTACGAGCAGTACTTC.

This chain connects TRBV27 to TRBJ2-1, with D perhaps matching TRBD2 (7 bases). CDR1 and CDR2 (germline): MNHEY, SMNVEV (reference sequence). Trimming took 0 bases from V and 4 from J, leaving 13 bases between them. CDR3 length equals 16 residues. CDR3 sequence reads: CASSLSDGGRYNEQFF. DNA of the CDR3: TGTGCCAGCAGTTTATCGGACGGGGGGCGGTACAATGAGCAGTTCTTC.

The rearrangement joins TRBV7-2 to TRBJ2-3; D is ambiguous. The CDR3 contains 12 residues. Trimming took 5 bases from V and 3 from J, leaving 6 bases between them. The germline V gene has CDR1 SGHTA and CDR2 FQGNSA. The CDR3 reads CASSHYTDTQYF. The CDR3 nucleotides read TGTGCCAGCAGCCATTATACAGATACGCAGTATTTT.

The CDR3 nucleotides are TGCGCCAGCACCACCGTAGCGGGGGGGCCCTCCTACGAGCAGTACTTC. Its translation is CASTTVAGGPSYEQYF. The chain recombines TRBV5-1 with TRBJ2-7; 11 nucleotides align to TRBD2. Germline trimming cut 6 bases from V and 0 bases from J; bases unmatched to any gene: 8. CDR3 length: 16 amino acids. The germline V gene encodes CDR1 SGHRS and CDR2 YFSETQ.

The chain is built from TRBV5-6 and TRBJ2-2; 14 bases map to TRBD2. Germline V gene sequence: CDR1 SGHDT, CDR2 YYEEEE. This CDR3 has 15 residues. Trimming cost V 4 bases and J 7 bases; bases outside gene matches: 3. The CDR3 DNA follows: TGTGCCAGCAGCCGGGGACTAGCGGGGGTCGGGGAGCTGTTTTTT. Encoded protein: CASSRGLAGVGELFF.

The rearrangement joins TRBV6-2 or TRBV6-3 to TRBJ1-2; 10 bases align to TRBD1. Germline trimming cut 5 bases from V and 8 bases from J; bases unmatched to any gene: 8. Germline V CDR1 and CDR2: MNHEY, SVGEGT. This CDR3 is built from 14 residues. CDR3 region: CASSRPGTGDGYTF. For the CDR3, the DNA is TGTGCCAGCAGTCGGCCCGGGACAGGGGACGGCTACACCTTC.

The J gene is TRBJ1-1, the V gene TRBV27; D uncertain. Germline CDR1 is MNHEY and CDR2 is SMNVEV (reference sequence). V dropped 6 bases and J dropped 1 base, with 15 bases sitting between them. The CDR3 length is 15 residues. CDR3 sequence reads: CASRPTDGSNTEAFF. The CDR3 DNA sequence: TGTGCCAGCAGACCAACCGACGGATCGAACACTGAAGCTTTCTTT.

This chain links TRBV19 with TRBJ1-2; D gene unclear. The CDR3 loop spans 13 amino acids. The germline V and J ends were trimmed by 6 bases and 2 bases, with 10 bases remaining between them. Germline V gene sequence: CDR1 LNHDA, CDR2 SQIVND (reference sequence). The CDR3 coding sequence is TGTGCCAGTAGCCCTGACAAGAACTATGGCTACACCTTC. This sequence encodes CASSPDKNYGYTF.

The CDR3 sequence: CASSRTSRGTGELFF. The CDR3 nucleotides read TGTGCCAGCAGCCGGACTAGCAGGGGGACCGGGGAGCTGTTTTTT. The chain is built from TRBV3-1 (or the pseudogene TRBV3-2) and TRBJ2-2, with D maybe TRBD2 (8 bases). This CDR3 has 15 amino acids. Trimming took off 4 bases at V and 5 bases at J, with 14 bases between the two ends. Germline loops: CDR1 LGHDT, CDR2 YNNKEL (reference sequence).

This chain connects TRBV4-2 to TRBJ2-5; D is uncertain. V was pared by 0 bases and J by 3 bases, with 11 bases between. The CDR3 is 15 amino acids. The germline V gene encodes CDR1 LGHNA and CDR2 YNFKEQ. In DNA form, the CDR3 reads TGTGCCAGCAGCCAAGATGGTACAGCAAAAGAGACCCAGTACTTC. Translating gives CASSQDGTAKETQYF.

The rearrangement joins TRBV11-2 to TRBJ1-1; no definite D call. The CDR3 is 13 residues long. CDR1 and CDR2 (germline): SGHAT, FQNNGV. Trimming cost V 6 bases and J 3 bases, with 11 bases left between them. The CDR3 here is CASRAGSYTEAFF. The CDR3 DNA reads TGTGCCAGCAGAGCTGGGTCCTACACTGAAGCTTTCTTT.

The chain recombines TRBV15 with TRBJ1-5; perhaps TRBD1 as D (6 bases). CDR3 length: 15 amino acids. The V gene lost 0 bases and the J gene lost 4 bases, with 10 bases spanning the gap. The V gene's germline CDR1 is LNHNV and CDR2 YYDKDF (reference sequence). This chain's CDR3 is CATSRDYRENQPQHF. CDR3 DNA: TGTGCCACCAGCAGAGACTACAGGGAGAATCAGCCCCAGCATTTT.

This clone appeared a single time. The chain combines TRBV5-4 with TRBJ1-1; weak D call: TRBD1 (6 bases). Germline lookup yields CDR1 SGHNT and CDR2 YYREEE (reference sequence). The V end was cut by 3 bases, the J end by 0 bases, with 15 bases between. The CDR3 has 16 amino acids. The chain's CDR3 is CASSSTRQALNTEAFF. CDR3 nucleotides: TGTGCCAGCAGCTCCACACGACAGGCCCTGAACACTGAAGCTTTCTTT.

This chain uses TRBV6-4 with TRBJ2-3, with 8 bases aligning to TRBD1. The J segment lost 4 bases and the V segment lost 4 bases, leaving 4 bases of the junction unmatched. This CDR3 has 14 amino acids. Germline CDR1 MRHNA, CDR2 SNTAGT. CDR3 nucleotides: TGTGCCAGCAGTGGGACAGGGAGTTCAGATACGCAGTATTTT. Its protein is CASSGTGSSDTQYF.

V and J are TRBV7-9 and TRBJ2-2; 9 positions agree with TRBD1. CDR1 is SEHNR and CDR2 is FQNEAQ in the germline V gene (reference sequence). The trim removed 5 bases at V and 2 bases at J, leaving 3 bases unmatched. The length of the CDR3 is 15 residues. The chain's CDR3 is CASSLQGANTGELFF. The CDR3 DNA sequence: TGTGCCAGCAGCCTACAGGGGGCCAACACCGGGGAGCTGTTTTTT.

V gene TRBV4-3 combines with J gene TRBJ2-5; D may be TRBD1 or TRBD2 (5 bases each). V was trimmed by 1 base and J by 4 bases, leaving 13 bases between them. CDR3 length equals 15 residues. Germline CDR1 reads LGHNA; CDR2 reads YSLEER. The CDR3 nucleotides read TGCGCCAGCAGCCAAGGTCCAGGGAGATCAGAGACCCAGTACTTC. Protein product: CASSQGPGRSETQYF.

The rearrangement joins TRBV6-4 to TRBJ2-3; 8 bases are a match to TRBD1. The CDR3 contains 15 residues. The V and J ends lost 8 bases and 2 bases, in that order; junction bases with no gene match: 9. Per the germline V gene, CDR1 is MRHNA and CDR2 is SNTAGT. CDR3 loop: CASAEQGVPTDTQYF. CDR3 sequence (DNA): TGTGCCAGCGCAGAACAGGGGGTTCCCACAGATACGCAGTATTTT.

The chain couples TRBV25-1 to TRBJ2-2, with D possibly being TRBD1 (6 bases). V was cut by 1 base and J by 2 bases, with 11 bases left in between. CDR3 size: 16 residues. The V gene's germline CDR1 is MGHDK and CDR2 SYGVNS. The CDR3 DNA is TGTGCCAGCAGTGAATGGGGGCAGAGAAACACCGGGGAGCTGTTTTTT. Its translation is CASSEWGQRNTGELFF. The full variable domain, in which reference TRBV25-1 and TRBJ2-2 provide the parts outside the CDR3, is EADIYQTPRYLVIGTGKKITLECSQTMGHDKMYWYQQDPGMELHLIHYSYGVNSTEKGDLSSESTVSRIRTEHFPLTLESARPSHTSQYLCASSEWGQRNTGELFFGEGSRLTVL.

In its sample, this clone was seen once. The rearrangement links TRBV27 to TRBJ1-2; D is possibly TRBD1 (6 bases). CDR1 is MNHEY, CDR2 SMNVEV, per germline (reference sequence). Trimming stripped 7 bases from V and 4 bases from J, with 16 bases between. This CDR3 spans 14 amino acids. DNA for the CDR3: TGTGCCAGCACTAGTCAAACAGGGTTCTATGGCTACACCTTC. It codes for CASTSQTGFYGYTF.

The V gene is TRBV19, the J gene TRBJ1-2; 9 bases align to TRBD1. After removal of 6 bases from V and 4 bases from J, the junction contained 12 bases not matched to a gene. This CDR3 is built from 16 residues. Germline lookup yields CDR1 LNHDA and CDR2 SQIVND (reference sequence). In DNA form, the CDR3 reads TGTGCCAGTAGAACCGGGACAGGGCTCTCGGGCTATGGCTACACCTTC. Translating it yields CASRTGTGLSGYGYTF.

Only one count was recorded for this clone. CDR3 bases: TGTGCCAGCAGTTACTCGAAAAGGGGGACCACTGAAGCTTTCTTT. This codes for CASSYSKRGTTEAFF. V is TRBV6-2 or TRBV6-3 and J is TRBJ1-1; weak D call: TRBD1 (6 bases). Per the germline V gene, CDR1 is MNHEY and CDR2 is SVGEGT. Trimming took off 0 bases at V and 4 bases at J, with 12 bases between the two ends. The CDR3 is 15 residues long.

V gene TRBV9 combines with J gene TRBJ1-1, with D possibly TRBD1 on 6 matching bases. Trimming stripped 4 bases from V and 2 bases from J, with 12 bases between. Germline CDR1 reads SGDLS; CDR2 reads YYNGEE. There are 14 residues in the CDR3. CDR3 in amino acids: CASSTMTGNTEAFF. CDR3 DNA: TGTGCCAGCAGCACCATGACAGGCAACACTGAAGCTTTCTTT. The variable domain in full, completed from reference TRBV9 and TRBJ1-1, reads DSGVTQTPKHLITATGQRVTLRCSPRSGDLSVYWYQQSLDQGLQFLIQYYNGEERAKGNILERFSAQQFPDLHSELNLSSLELGDSALYFCASSTMTGNTEAFFGQGTRLTVV.

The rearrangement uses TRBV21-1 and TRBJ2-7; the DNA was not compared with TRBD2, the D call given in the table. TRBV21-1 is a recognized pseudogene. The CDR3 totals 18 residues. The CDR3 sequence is CASSKVRFRLPGAYEQYF. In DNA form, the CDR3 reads TGTGCCAGCAGCAAAGTAAGGTTCAGGTTGCCGGGGGCCTACGAGCAGTACTTC.

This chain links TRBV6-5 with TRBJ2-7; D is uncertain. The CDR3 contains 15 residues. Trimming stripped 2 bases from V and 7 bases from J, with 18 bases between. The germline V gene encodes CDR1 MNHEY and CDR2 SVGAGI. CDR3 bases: TGTGCCAGCAGTTACCTGGCGTGGGGTAATTCTGAGCAGTACTTC. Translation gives CASSYLAWGNSEQYF.

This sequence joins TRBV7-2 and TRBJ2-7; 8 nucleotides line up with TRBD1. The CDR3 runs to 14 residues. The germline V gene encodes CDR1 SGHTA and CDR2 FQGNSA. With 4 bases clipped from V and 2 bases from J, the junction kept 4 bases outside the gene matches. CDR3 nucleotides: TGTGCCAGCAGCTCCCTGGACAGGGCCTACGAGCAGTACTTC. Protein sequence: CASSSLDRAYEQYF.

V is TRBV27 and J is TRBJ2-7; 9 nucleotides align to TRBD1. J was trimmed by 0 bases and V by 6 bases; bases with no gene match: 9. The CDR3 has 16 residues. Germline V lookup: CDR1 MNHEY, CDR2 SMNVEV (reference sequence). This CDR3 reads CASRGYGQGSSYEQYF. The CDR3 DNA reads TGTGCCAGCAGGGGATATGGACAGGGGAGCTCCTACGAGCAGTACTTC.

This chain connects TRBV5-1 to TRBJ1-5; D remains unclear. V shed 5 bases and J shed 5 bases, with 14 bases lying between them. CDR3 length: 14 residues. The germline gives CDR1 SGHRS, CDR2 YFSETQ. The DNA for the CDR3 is TGCGCCAGCAGACCTGACGGGCCGTATCAGCCCCAGCATTTT. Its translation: CASRPDGPYQPQHF. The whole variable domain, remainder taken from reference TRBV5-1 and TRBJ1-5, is KAGVTQTPRYLIKTRGQQVTLSCSPISGHRSVSWYQQTPGQGLQFLFEYFSETQRNKGNFPGRFSGRQFSNSRSEMNVSTLELGDSALYLCASRPDGPYQPQHFGDGTRLSIL.

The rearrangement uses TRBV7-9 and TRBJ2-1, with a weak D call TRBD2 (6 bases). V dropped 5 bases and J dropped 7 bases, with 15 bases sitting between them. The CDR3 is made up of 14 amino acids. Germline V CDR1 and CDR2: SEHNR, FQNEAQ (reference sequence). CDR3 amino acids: CASSRLEGSNEQFF. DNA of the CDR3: TGTGCCAGCAGCAGACTAGAGGGAAGTAATGAGCAGTTCTTC.

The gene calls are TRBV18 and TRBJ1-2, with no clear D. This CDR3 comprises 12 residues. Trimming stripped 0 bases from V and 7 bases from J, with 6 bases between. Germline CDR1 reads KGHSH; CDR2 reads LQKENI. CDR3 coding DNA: TGTGCCAGCTCACCACCTTTGGGTGGCTACACCTTC. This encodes CASSPPLGGYTF.

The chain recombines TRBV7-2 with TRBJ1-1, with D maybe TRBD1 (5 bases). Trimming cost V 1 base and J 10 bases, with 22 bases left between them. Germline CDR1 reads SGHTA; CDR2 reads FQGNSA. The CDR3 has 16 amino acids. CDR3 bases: TGTGCCAGCAGCTTAGTGTCTGGGGCAGGGACTGTGGGAGCTTTCTTT. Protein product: CASSLVSGAGTVGAFF.

The CDR3 coding sequence is TGTGCCAGCAGCTCTGGGGTAGGGGGCGAAGTGGCTGAAGCTTTCTTT. This translates into CASSSGVGGEVAEAFF. The V and J genes are TRBV7-9 and TRBJ1-1, with 7 bases lining up with TRBD1. V lost 4 bases to trimming and J lost 6 bases; unmatched junction nucleotides: 14. Germline assignment: CDR1 SEHNR and CDR2 FQNEAQ (reference sequence). The CDR3 length is 16 residues.

CDR3 nucleotide sequence: TGTGCCAGCAGGACAGAGGCCTACGAGCAGTACTTC. Amino acid sequence: CASRTEAYEQYF. The V call is TRBV2, the J call TRBJ2-7, with a possible D match to TRBD1 (5 bases). CDR3 length equals 12 residues. Between the trimmed V and J ends, which lost 6 bases and 2 bases, there was a span of 8 bases. Germline V gene lookup returns CDR1 SNHLY and CDR2 FYNNEI. The entire variable domain, with the rest obtained from reference TRBV2 and TRBJ2-7, is as follows: EPEVTQTPSHQVTQMGQEVILRCVPISNHLYFYWYRQILGQKVEFLVSFYNNEISEKSEIFDDQFSVERPDGSNFTLKIRSTKLEDSAMYFCASRTEAYEQYFGPGTRLTVT.